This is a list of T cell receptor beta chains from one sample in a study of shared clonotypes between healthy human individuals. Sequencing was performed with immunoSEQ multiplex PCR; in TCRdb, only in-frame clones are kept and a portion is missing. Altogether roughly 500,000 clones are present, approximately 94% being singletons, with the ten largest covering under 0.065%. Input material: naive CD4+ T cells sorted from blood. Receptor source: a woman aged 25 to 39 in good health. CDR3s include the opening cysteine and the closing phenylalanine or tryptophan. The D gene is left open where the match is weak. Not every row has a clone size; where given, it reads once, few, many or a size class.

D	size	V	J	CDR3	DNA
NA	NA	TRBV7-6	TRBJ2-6	CASSERAGANVLTF	TGTGCCAGCAGCGAGAGAGCTGGGGCCAACGTCCTGACTTTC
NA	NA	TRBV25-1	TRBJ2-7	CASSEFRGTSYEQYF	TGTGCCAGCAGTGAGTTCAGGGGAACCTCCTACGAGCAGTACTTC
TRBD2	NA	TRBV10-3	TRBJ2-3	CAISDFTSGSADTQYF	TGTGCCATCAGTGATTTCACTAGCGGGAGTGCAGATACGCAGTATTTT
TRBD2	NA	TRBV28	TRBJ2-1	CASSFSSGAGVVGAYNEQFF	TGTGCCAGCAGTTTCTCATCCGGAGCGGGAGTAGTTGGAGCCTACAATGAGCAGTTCTTC
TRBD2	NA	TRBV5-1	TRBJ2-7	CASSSQLAGASYEQYF	TGCGCCAGCAGCTCTCAACTAGCGGGAGCTTCCTACGAGCAGTACTTC
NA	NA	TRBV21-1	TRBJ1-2	CASSSEHKNYGYTF	TGTGCCAGCAGCAGCGAACACAAGAACTATGGCTACACCTTC
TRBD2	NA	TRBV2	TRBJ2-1	CASSESGLAGRANEQFF	TGTGCCAGCAGTGAATCGGGGCTAGCGGGCCGGGCCAATGAGCAGTTCTTC
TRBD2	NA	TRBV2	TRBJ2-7	CASSEAKREGWEQYF	TGTGCCAGCAGTGAAGCCAAGCGGGAGGGCTGGGAGCAGTACTTC
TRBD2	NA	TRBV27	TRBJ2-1	CASSSGSSYNEQFF	TGTGCCAGCAGTAGCGGGAGCTCCTACAATGAGCAGTTCTTC
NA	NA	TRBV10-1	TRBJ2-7	CASSESGVSYEQYF	TGCGCCAGCAGTGAGTCAGGGGTTTCCTACGAGCAGTACTTC
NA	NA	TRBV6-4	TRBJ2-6	CASSDVGGANVLTF	TGTGCCAGCAGTGACGTGGGTGGGGCCAACGTCCTGACTTTC
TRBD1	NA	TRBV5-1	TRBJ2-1	CASSRQGGNEQFF	TGCGCCAGCAGCCGACAGGGGGGCAATGAGCAGTTCTTC
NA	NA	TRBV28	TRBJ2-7	CASSLPSALYEQYF	TGTGCCAGCAGTCTCCCTTCTGCCCTATACGAGCAGTACTTC
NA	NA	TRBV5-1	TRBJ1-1	CASSGEAPTEAFF	TGCGCCAGCAGCGGGGAGGCGCCCACTGAAGCTTTCTTT
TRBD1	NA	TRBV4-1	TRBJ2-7	CASSQVGQGYEQYF	TGCGCCAGCAGCCAAGTAGGACAGGGCTACGAGCAGTACTTC
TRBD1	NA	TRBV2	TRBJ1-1	CASSELGVGQENTEAFF	TGTGCCAGCAGTGAACTAGGTGTAGGACAGGAGAACACTGAAGCTTTCTTT
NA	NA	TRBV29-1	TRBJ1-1	CSVEYLGRGGSEAFF	TGCAGCGTTGAATATCTAGGCAGAGGGGGGTCTGAAGCTTTCTTT
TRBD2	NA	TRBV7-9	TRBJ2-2	CASSDPSGRETGELFF	TGTGCCAGCAGCGACCCTAGCGGGAGGGAAACCGGGGAGCTGTTTTTT
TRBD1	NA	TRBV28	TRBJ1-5	CASSGRGQVNQPQHF	TGTGCCAGCAGTGGAAGGGGACAGGTCAATCAGCCCCAGCATTTT
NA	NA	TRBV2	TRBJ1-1	CASSATSNTEAFF	TGTGCCAGCAGCGCAACAAGTAACACTGAAGCTTTCTTT
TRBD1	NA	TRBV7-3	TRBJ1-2	CASSSRGDPLYGYTF	TGTGCCAGCAGCTCCAGGGGGGACCCCTTATATGGCTACACCTTC
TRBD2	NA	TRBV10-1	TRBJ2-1	CASSVSGRGNEQFF	TGCGCCAGCAGTGTTAGCGGGAGGGGTAATGAGCAGTTCTTC
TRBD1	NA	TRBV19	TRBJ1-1	CASSIPGQVYTEAFF	TGTGCCAGTAGTATCCCTGGACAGGTCTACACTGAAGCTTTCTTT
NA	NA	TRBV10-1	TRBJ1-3	CASSSQGTGNTIYF	TGCGCCAGCAGTTCACAGGGAACTGGAAACACCATATATTTT
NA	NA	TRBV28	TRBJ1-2	CASSFSPAQGNGYTF	TGTGCCAGCAGCTTCTCCCCGGCACAGGGAAACGGCTACACCTTC
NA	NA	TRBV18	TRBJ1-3	CASSPPGVSGNTIYF	TGTGCCAGCTCACCTCCGGGAGTCTCTGGAAACACCATATATTTT
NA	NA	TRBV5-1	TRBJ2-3	CASSLVGDISTDTQYF	TGCGCCAGCAGCTTGGTAGGCGACATAAGCACAGATACGCAGTATTTT
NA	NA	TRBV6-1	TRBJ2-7	CASRGGGGAYEQYF	TGTGCCAGCAGGGGTGGAGGCGGAGCCTACGAGCAGTACTTC
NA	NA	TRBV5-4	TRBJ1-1	CASSRARQEDTEAFF	TGTGCCAGCAGCCGCGCCCGACAGGAGGACACTGAAGCTTTCTTT
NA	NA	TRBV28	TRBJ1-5	CASSPPGGEVQPQHF	TGTGCCAGCAGCCCCCCGGGGGGAGAGGTTCAGCCCCAGCATTTT
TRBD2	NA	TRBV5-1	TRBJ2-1	CASSFATSGRGYEQFF	TGCGCCAGCAGCTTTGCGACTAGCGGGAGAGGATATGAGCAGTTCTTC
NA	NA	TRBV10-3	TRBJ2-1	CASRGDSYNEQFF	TGTGCCTCCCGAGGGGACTCCTACAATGAGCAGTTCTTC
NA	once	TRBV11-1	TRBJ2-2	CASSSSPGTTNTGELFF	TGTGCCAGCAGTTCATCTCCCGGGACAACGAACACCGGGGAGCTGTTTTTT
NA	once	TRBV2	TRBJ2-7	CASKQGTYEQYF	TGTGCCAGCAAGCAGGGTACCTACGAGCAGTACTTC
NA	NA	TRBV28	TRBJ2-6	CASSFVHPSGANVLTF	TGTGCCAGCAGTTTCGTCCACCCCTCTGGGGCCAACGTCCTGACTTTC
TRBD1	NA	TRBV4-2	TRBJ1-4	CASSQATGTGKKLFF	TGTGCCAGCAGCCAAGCCACCGGGACAGGGAAAAAACTGTTTTTT
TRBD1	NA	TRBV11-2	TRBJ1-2	CASSSINRGKGYGYTF	TGTGCCAGCAGTTCTATAAACAGGGGGAAGGGCTATGGCTACACCTTC
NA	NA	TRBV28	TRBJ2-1	CASSSIRRSDEQFF	TGTGCCAGCAGTTCAATTCGACGGTCGGATGAGCAGTTCTTC
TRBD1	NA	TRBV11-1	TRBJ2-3	CASSFTGGGTDTQYF	TGTGCCAGCAGCTTCACAGGGGGCGGCACAGATACGCAGTATTTT
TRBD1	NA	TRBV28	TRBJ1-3	CASSQQGGGNTIYF	TGTGCCAGCAGTCAACAGGGGGGAGGAAACACCATATATTTT
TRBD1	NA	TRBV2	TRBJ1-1	CATRPRQGAGTEAFF	TGTGCCACCCGACCCCGGCAGGGGGCAGGCACTGAAGCTTTCTTT
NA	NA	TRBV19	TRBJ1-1	CASSIGGNTEAFF	TGTGCCAGTAGTATAGGGGGGAACACTGAAGCTTTCTTT
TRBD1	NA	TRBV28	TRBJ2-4	CASTVQGWDIQYF	TGTGCCAGCACTGTACAGGGGTGGGACATTCAGTACTTC